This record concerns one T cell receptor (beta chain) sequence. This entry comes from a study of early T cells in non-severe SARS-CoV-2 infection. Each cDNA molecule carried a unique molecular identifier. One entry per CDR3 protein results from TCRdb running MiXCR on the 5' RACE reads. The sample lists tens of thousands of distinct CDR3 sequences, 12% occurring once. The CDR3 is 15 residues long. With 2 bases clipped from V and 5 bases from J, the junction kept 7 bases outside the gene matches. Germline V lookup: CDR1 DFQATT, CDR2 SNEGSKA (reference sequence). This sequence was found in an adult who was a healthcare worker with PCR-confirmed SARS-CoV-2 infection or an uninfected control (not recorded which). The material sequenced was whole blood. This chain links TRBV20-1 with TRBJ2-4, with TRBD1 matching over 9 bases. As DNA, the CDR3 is TGCAGTGCTAGACGCACAGGGGGCGGCCAAAACATTCAGTACTTC. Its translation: CSARRTGGGQNIQYF.